This T cell receptor (beta chain) was captured in a study of T cells after yellow fever vaccination. Study-wide results and caveats: Shared CD4/CD8 clonotypes were a small share, likely from convergent recombination. Detected again after the booster were most primary-vaccination clones, at 95% to 97% CD4 and approximately 85% CD8.

With regard to this clonotype: Its specificity is not known.

Generation of TCR cDNA used 5'RACE template switching (which added a universal primer site and UMIs). Each CDR3 protein gets one entry after TCRdb re-called the 5' RACE reads with MiXCR. This sample has 300,000 to 400,000 distinct CDR3 sequences, with around 13% found just once. There are 16 residues in the CDR3. Germline V gives CDR1 LNHNV, CDR2 YYDKDF (reference sequence). V lost 3 bases, J lost 7 bases, and 19 bases lay in between. This chain connects TRBV15 to TRBJ1-5; the D gene is possibly TRBD1 (6 bases). This sequence originates from a man between 18 and 35 years old who received the YFV17D yellow fever vaccine. Sequencing was performed on CD4+ T cells sorted from PBMCs, taken 15 days after the yellow fever booster vaccination. The CDR3 here is CATSRTRNRDEQPQHF. CDR3 nucleotide sequence: TGTGCCACCAGCAGGACGAGGAACAGGGACGAGCAGCCCCAGCATTTT.